Sequencing of this T cell receptor (beta chain) was carried out in a study of CD8 T cells in Susac syndrome. Notes on this clonotype: What it recognizes is unknown.

The CDR3 sequence is 16 residues long. Germline trimming cut 6 bases from V and 2 bases from J; bases unmatched to any gene: 6. Study outcomes and limitations: Total CD8+ and CD8+ TEMRA repertoires contained fewer than 20 and five Susac-specific public clones, respectively.

TCR beta from blood CD8+ and CD4+ T cells was sequenced. In contrast to the negatively isolated CD8+ and CD4+ T cells, TEMRA cells were FACS-enriched. After extraction with the RNeasy kit, 0.5 to 1 ug of the RNA was reverse transcribed using random hexamers. TCRdb reprocessed the immunoSEQ multiplex PCR reads with MiXCR, giving one entry per CDR3 protein. This table has 50,000 to 55,000 distinct CDR3 sequences, roughly 94% appearing once. This chain connects TRBV12-3 or TRBV12-4 to TRBJ2-5; 13 bases are shared with TRBD2. Sequenced input: CD8+ T cells from PBMCs. This receptor was identified in a human donor with Susac syndrome. CDR3 in amino acids: CASSRTSGGQQETQYF. CDR3 nucleotides: TGTGCCAGCAGCAGGACTAGCGGGGGACAACAAGAGACCCAGTACTTC.